These T cell receptor beta chains were read from a single sample in a study of T cells in localized non-small cell lung cancer. Using immunoSEQ multiplex PCR, the repertoire was profiled, and TCRdb retains in-frame clones only, with some absent. Among 25,000 or so clones, roughly 90% were seen once, and the ten largest hold around 6.1%. The sequencing used PBMCs, collected before any cancer treatment. Receptors originate from a man between 40 and 69 years old with stage II lung adenocarcinoma. Both conserved end residues are part of each CDR3. Each record gives: J gene, V gene, CDR3 protein.

J gene: TRBJ2-7; V gene: TRBV25-1; CDR3 protein: CASSRNYEQYF
J gene: TRBJ2-3; V gene: TRBV9; CDR3 protein: CASSVDLGQGANTDTQYF
J gene: TRBJ2-7; V gene: TRBV19; CDR3 protein: CASATQATTGEQYF
J gene: TRBJ2-1; V gene: TRBV4-2; CDR3 protein: CASSQEELAGGLLGIF
J gene: TRBJ1-4; V gene: TRBV6-1; CDR3 protein: CASNSRDRGYEKLFF
J gene: TRBJ1-2; V gene: TRBV7-9; CDR3 protein: CAVGNNYGYTF
J gene: TRBJ2-7; V gene: TRBV18; CDR3 protein: CASSPLGYEQYF
J gene: TRBJ1-2; V gene: TRBV7-2; CDR3 protein: CASSLTTGANYGYTF
J gene: TRBJ1-1; V gene: TRBV28; CDR3 protein: CASIAKTGGSEAFF
J gene: TRBJ2-7; V gene: TRBV30; CDR3 protein: CAWSGQGGSYEQYF
J gene: TRBJ2-7; V gene: TRBV4-1; CDR3 protein: CASSFRQGATSYEQYF